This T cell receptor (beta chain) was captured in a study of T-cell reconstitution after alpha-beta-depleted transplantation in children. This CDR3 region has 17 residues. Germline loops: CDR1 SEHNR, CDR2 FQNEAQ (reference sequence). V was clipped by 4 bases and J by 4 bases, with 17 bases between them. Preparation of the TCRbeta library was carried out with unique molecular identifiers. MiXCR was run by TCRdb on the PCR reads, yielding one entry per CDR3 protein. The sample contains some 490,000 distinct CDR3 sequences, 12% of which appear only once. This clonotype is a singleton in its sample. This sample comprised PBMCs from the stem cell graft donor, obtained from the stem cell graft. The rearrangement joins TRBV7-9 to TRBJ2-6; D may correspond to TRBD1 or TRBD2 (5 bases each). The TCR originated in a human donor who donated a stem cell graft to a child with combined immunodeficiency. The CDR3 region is CASSSLRNGAGANVLTF. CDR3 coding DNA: TGTGCCAGCAGCTCGTTGAGGAACGGGGCGGGGGCCAACGTCCTGACTTTC.